This TCR beta chain comes out of a study of CD8+ T cells in alopecia areata. Across the whole study: Oral tofacitinib, 5 to 10 mg twice daily, was given in an open-label trial.

Once RNA had been extracted, it was reverse transcribed into cDNA to act as the sequencing template. TCRdb's table, derived via immunoSEQ multiplex PCR, lists solely in-frame clones and lacks some. Of some 200,000 clones listed, 50% to 75% are singletons. This clonotype was sampled from a human donor with alopecia areata. Source: CD4+ T cells sorted from blood, taken at week 0.

The CDR3 loop is CSARGGAGETQYF. The CDR3 DNA follows: TGCAGCGCCCGAGGGGGGGCCGGCGAGACCCAGTACTTC. V usage is TRBV29-1 and J usage is TRBJ2-5; weak D call: TRBD2 (7 bases). The germline V gene has CDR1 SQVTM and CDR2 ANQGSEA. V was clipped by 7 bases and J by 5 bases, with 17 bases between them. The CDR3 has 13 amino acids.